This passage covers 9 T cell receptor beta chains from one sample sequenced in a study of T cell responses to AZD1222 COVID-19 vaccine. TCRdb's copy holds only in-frame clones and misses some; the assay was immunoSEQ multiplex PCR. This table has 100,000 to 150,000 clones, about 89% appearing once. This material consisted of peripheral blood, taken on day 0 of AZD1222 vaccination. The receptors derive from an adult in good health.

CDR3 in amino acids: CASSQTGRPNEKLFF. The CDR3 bases are TGTGCCAGCAGCCAGACGGGACGGCCTAATGAAAAACTGTTTTTT. The rearrangement joins TRBV3-1 (or the pseudogene TRBV3-2) to TRBJ1-4; TRBD1 might be the D (5 bases). CDR1 and CDR2 from the germline V gene are LGHDT and YNNKEL (reference sequence). V lost 3 bases and J lost 3, with 11 bases in between. This CDR3 has 15 residues.

The V call is TRBV29-1, the J call TRBJ2-5; D not certain. This CDR3 spans 12 amino acids. CDR1 SQVTM and CDR2 ANQGSEA come from the germline V gene. Trimming shortened V by 7 bases and J by 1 base, and 10 bases separated the two germline ends. CDR3: CSAETRQETQYF. CDR3 nucleotide sequence: TGCAGCGCCGAGACGCGCCAAGAGACCCAGTACTTC.

This chain connects TRBV4-2 to TRBJ1-6; D possibly corresponds to TRBD1 (5 bases). Germline V gene data show CDR1 as LGHNA and CDR2 as YNFKEQ. Trimming left V 9 bases short and J 7 bases short, with 16 bases between. The length of the CDR3 is 14 residues. CDR3 in amino acids: CASSSGVGNSPLHF. Here the CDR3 DNA reads TGTGCCAGTTCCTCGGGGGTAGGGAATTCACCCCTCCACTTT.

This clone was counted once. The CDR3 reads CSVGDRSIGYTF. CDR3 nucleotide sequence: TGCAGCGTAGGGGACCGCTCTATAGGCTACACCTTC. V and J are TRBV29-1 and TRBJ1-2, with D possibly TRBD1 on 5 matching bases. CDR3 size: 12 residues. CDR1 and CDR2 (germline): SQVTM, ANQGSEA. V was clipped by 6 bases and J by 8 bases, with 16 bases between them.

V usage is TRBV15 and J usage is TRBJ2-3; the D gene is possibly TRBD2 (6 bases). Trimming stripped 0 bases from V and 1 base from J, with 11 bases between. The CDR3 is 16 amino acids. CDR1 LNHNV and CDR2 YYDKDF come from the germline V gene (reference sequence). In nucleotides, the CDR3 is TGTGCCACCAGCAGAGAAAGCGGGTGGGGCACAGATACGCAGTATTTT. Its protein product is CATSRESGWGTDTQYF.

The chain links TRBV5-1 to TRBJ2-5, with TRBD2 matching 11 bases. V was pared by 2 bases and J by 1 base, with 4 bases of the junction left unmatched. Germline V gene lookup returns CDR1 SGHRS and CDR2 YFSETQ. This CDR3 comprises 16 residues. The CDR3 region has the DNA TGCGCCAGCAGCTTTTCCGGGACTAGCGGCCAAGAGACCCAGTACTTC. Amino acids: CASSFSGTSGQETQYF.

This clone was picked up one time. The chain joins TRBV7-9 to TRBJ2-7, with 11 bases lining up with TRBD2. The CDR3 loop spans 18 amino acids. In germline, CDR1 is SEHNR, CDR2 FQNEAQ (reference sequence). Germline trimming cut 4 bases from V and 2 bases from J; bases unmatched to any gene: 13. For the CDR3, the DNA is TGTGCCAGCAGCTCCCGAGAAGCACTAGCGGGAGTGACCTACGAGCAGTACTTC. Translation gives CASSSREALAGVTYEQYF.

The genes are TRBV20-1 and TRBJ1-4, with TRBD1 matching 8 bases. This CDR3 region has 15 residues. After removal of 3 bases from V and 0 bases from J, the junction contained 3 bases not matched to a gene. In germline, CDR1 is DFQATT, CDR2 SNEGSKA (reference sequence). In DNA form, the CDR3 reads TGCAGTGCTAGTAACAGGGGGTCAACTAATGAAAAACTGTTTTTT. This sequence encodes CSASNRGSTNEKLFF.

The chain joins TRBV7-2 to TRBJ2-5; no firm D call. The germline V gene encodes CDR1 SGHTA and CDR2 FQGNSA. The V gene lost 3 bases and the J gene lost 4 bases, with 9 bases spanning the gap. This CDR3 region has 13 residues. This chain's CDR3 is CASSFSRPETQYF. The CDR3 nucleotides are TGTGCCAGCAGCTTCTCCCGCCCAGAGACCCAGTACTTC. Full variable domain (rest looked up from reference TRBV7-2 and TRBJ2-5): GAGVSQSPSNKVTEKGKDVELRCDPISGHTALYWYRQSLGQGLEFLIYFQGNSAPDKSGLPSDRFSAERTGGSVSTLTIQRTQQEDSAVYLCASSFSRPETQYFGPGTRLLVL.